A single sample gave rise to the 4 T cell receptor beta chains below, sequenced in a study of identical twins. TCRdb called the 5' RACE reads again in MiXCR, with one record for every CDR3 protein. The sample shows hundreds of thousands of distinct CDR3 sequences, about 20% of them seen only once. These data also featured in a second study, about yellow fever vaccine responses in identical twins.

Sequenced sample: CD4+ T cells sorted from blood. These receptors came from a woman in her late teens or twenties in good health.

The rearrangement uses TRBV14 and TRBJ2-2, with D perhaps TRBD1 (6 bases). The CDR3 consists of 21 residues. With 4 bases removed from V and 0 bases from J, the gap between germline ends came to 27 bases. CDR1 is SGHDN, CDR2 FVKESK, per germline. The CDR3 reads CASSRAGTRAGEPSNTGELFF. CDR3 coding DNA: TGTGCCAGCAGCCGAGCCGGGACACGCGCTGGCGAGCCCTCGAACACCGGGGAGCTGTTTTTT.

The V and J genes are TRBV9 and TRBJ1-1, with a tentative D call TRBD1 (6 bases). The CDR3 has 15 amino acids. V was shortened by 3 bases and J by 4 bases, with 16 bases between the two germline ends. Germline V CDR1 and CDR2: SGDLS, YYNGEE. The CDR3 bases are TGTGCCAGCAGCGCTCTACAGGGTGTGAGCACTGAAGCTTTCTTT. Amino acid sequence: CASSALQGVSTEAFF.

The chain combines TRBV4-1 with TRBJ2-1; 8 bases match TRBD2. Unmatched junction bases numbered 2, after V lost 0 bases and J lost 10 bases. This CDR3 has 13 residues. CDR1 and CDR2 (germline): MGHRA, YSYEKL. The CDR3 here is CASSQEGTREQFF. CDR3 in DNA: TGCGCCAGCAGCCAAGAAGGGACTAGAGAGCAGTTCTTC.

This clonotype showed up just a few times. The chain links TRBV6-1 to TRBJ2-5; D remains ambiguous. Trimming removed 1 base from V and 9 bases from J, with 15 bases in between. Germline V CDR1 and CDR2: MNHNS, SASEGT. The CDR3 extends over 14 amino acids. CDR3 region: CASSEGSNRPAQYF. The CDR3 nucleotides read TGTGCCAGCAGTGAAGGAAGTAACCGGCCCGCCCAGTACTTC.